What follows describes a single T cell receptor beta chain. This sample is drawn from a study of blood T cell repertoires in COVID-19. Study-level information: The study drew acute and convalescent COVID-19 samples from the United States, Italy and Spain.

Original processing methods: Scientists estimated how many nucleated cells there were by amplifying reference gene primers. The assay was immunoSEQ multiplex PCR, and TCRdb's table has in-frame clones only and misses some. The DNA was the basis for D and trimming; V, J and clone size are from that table. The data contain under 130,000 clones, roughly 90% of them seen just once; the ten biggest clones take up 3% to 4.5%. The V gene lost 5 bases and the J gene lost 3 bases, with 10 bases spanning the gap. This CDR3 comprises 13 residues. Germline V CDR1 and CDR2: SGHAT, FQNNGV. The source material was peripheral blood. The clonotype originates from an older woman with acute or convalescent COVID-19. V usage is TRBV11-2 and J usage is TRBJ1-2; TRBD1 might be the D (5 bases). The CDR3 region has the DNA TGTGCCAGCAGCCCAGCGGGGGACTATGGCTACACCTTC. This translates into CASSPAGDYGYTF.